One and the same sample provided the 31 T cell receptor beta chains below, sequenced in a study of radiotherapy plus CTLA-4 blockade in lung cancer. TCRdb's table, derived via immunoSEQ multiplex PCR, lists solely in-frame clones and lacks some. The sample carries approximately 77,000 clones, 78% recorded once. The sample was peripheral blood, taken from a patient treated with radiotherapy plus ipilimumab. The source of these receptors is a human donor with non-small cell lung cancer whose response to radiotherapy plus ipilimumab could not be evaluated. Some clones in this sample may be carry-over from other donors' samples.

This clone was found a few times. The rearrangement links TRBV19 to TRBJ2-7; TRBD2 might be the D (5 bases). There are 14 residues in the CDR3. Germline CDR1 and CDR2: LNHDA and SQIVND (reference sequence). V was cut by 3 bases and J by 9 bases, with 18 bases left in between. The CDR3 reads CASSIRVAGSGQYF. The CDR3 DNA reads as TGTGCCAGTAGTATTCGGGTGGCGGGCTCTGGGCAGTACTTC.

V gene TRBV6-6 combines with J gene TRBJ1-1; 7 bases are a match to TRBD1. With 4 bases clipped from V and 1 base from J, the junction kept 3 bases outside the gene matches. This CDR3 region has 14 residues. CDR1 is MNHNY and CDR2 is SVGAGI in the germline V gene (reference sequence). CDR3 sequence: CASSWAGGNTEAFF. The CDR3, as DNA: TGTGCCAGCAGTTGGGCAGGGGGGAACACTGAAGCTTTCTTT.

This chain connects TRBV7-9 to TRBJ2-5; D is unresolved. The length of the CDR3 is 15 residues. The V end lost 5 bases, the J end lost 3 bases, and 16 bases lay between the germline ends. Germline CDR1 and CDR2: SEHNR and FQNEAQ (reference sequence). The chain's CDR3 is CASSPGRVSKETQYF. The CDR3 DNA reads TGTGCCAGCAGCCCCGGCCGGGTATCCAAAGAGACCCAGTACTTC.

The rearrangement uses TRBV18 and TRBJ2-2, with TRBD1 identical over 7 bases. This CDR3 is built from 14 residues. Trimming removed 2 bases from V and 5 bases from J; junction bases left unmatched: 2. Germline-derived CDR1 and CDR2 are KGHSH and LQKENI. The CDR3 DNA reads TGTGCCAGCTCACCAAAACAGGGGACCGGGGAGCTGTTTTTT. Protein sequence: CASSPKQGTGELFF.

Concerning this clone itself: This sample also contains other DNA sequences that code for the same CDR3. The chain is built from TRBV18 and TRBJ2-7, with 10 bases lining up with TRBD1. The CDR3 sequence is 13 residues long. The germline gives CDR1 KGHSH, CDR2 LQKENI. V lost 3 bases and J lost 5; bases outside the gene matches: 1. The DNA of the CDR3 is TGTGCCAGCTCACCCGGACAGGGGGACGAGCAGTACTTC. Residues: CASSPGQGDEQYF.

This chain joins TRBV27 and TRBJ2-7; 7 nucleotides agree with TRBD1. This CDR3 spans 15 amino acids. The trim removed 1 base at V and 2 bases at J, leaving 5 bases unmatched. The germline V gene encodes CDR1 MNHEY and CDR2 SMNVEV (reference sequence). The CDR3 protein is CASSLFPGTAYEQYF. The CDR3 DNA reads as TGTGCCAGCAGTTTATTCCCCGGGACAGCCTACGAGCAGTACTTC.

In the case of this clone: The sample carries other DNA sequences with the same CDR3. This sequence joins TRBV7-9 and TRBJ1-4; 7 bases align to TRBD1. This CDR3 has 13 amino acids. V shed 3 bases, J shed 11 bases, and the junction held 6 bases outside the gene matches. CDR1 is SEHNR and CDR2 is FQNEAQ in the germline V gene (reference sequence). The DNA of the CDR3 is TGTGCCAGCAGCTTGGAGGCAGGGGGGAAACTGTTTTTT. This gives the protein CASSLEAGGKLFF.

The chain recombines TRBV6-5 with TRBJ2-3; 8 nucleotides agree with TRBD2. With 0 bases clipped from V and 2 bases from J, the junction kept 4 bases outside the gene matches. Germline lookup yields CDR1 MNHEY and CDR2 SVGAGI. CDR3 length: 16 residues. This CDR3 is CASSYSAGGPTDTQYF. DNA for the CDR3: TGTGCCAGCAGTTACTCGGCGGGGGGTCCCACAGATACGCAGTATTTT.

The CDR3 sequence is CASSLAMGEGGTQYF. The CDR3 coding sequence is TGTGCCAGCAGCTTAGCAATGGGGGAGGGGGGTACGCAGTATTTT. The genes are TRBV7-2 and TRBJ2-3, with a tentative D call TRBD2 (7 bases). This CDR3 contains 15 residues. Germline V lookup: CDR1 SGHTA, CDR2 FQGNSA. V was cut by 0 bases and J by 8 bases, with 15 bases left in between.

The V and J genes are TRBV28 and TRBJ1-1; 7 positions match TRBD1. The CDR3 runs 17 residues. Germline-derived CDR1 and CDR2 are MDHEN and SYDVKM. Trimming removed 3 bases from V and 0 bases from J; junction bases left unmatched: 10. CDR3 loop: CASSFPSRTGLNTEAFF. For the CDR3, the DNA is TGTGCCAGCAGTTTTCCTTCTCGGACAGGACTGAACACTGAAGCTTTCTTT. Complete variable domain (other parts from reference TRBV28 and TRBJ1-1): DVKVTQSSRYLVKRTGEKVFLECVQDMDHENMFWYRQDPGLGLRLIYFSYDVKMKEKGDIPEGYSVSREKKERFSLILESASTNQTSMYLCASSFPSRTGLNTEAFFGQGTRLTVV.

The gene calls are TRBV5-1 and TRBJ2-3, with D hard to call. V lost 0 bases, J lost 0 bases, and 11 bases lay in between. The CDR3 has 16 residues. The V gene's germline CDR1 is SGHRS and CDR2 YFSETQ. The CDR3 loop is CASSLGALASTDTQYF. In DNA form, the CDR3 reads TGCGCCAGCAGCTTGGGTGCCTTAGCTAGCACAGATACGCAGTATTTT.

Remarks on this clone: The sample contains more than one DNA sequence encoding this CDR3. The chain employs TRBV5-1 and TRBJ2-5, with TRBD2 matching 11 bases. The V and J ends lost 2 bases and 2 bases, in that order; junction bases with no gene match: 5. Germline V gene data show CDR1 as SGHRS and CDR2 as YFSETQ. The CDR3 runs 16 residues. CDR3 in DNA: TGCGCCAGCAGCTTAGGGACTAGCGGCGCACAAGAGACCCAGTACTTC. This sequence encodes CASSLGTSGAQETQYF.

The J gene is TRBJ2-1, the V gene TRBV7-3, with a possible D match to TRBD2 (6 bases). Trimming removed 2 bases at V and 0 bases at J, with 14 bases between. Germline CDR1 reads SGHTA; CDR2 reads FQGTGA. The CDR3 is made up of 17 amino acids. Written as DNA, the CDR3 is TGTGCCAGCAGCTTACAAGGGCAGCGGGTCTCCTACAATGAGCAGTTCTTC. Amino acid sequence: CASSLQGQRVSYNEQFF.

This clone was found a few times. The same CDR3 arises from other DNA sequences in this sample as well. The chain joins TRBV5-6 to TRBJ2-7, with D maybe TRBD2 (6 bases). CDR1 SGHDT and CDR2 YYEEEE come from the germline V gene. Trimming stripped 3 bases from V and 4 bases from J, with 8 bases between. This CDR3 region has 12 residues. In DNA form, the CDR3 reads TGTGCCAGCAGCTCCGGGGGTTACGAGCAGTACTTC. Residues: CASSSGGYEQYF.

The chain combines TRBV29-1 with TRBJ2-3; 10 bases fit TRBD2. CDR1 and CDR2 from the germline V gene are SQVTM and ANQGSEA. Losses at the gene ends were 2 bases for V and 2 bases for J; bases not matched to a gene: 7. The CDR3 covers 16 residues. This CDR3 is CSVERASGGITDTQYF. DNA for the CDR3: TGCAGCGTTGAACGGGCTAGCGGGGGCATCACAGATACGCAGTATTTT.

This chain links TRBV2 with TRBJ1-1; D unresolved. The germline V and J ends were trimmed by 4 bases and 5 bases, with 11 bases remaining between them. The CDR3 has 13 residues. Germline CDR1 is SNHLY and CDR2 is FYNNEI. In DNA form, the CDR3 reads TGTGCCAGCAGTGTCGTTGAGGAGACTGAAGCTTTCTTT. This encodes CASSVVEETEAFF. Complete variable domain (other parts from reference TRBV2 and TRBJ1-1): EPEVTQTPSHQVTQMGQEVILRCVPISNHLYFYWYRQILGQKVEFLVSFYNNEISEKSEIFDDQFSVERPDGSNFTLKIRSTKLEDSAMYFCASSVVEETEAFFGQGTRLTVV.

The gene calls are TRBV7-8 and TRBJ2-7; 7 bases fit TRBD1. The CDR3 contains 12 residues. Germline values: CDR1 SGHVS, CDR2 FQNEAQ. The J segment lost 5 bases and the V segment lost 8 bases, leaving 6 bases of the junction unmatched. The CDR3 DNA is TGTGCCAGCGGGCAGGGGGTAGACGAGCAGTACTTC. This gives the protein CASGQGVDEQYF.

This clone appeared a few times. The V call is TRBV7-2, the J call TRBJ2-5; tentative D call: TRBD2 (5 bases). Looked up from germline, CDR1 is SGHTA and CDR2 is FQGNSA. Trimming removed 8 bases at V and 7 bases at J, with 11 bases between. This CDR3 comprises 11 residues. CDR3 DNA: TGTGCCAGCGTCATGGGGAGGACCCAGTACTTC. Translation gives CASVMGRTQYF.

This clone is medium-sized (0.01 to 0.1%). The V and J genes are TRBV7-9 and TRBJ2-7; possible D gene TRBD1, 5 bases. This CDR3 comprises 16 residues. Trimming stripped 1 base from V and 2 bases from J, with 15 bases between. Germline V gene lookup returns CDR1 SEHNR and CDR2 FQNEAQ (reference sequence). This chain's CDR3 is CASSLEGSRAPYEQYF. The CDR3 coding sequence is TGTGCCAGCAGCTTAGAGGGGTCGCGAGCCCCCTACGAGCAGTACTTC.

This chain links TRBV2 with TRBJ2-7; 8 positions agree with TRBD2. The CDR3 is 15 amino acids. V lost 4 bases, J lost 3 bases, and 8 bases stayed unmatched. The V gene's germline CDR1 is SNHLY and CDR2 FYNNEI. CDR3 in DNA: TGTGCCAGCAGTGGAAGCGGGGGAAAGGTCTACGAGCAGTACTTC. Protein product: CASSGSGGKVYEQYF. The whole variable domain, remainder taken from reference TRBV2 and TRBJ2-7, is EPEVTQTPSHQVTQMGQEVILRCVPISNHLYFYWYRQILGQKVEFLVSFYNNEISEKSEIFDDQFSVERPDGSNFTLKIRSTKLEDSAMYFCASSGSGGKVYEQYFGPGTRLTVT.

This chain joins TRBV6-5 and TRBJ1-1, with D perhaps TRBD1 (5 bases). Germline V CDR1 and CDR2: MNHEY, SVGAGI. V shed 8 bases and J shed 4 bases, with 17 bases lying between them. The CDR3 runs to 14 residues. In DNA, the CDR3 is TGTGCCAGCGGAACGGGGGACGGCCGCACTGAAGCTTTCTTT. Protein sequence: CASGTGDGRTEAFF.

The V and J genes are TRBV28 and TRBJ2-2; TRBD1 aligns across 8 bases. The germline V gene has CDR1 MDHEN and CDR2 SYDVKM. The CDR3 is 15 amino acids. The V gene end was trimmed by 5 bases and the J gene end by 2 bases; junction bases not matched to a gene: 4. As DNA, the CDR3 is TGTGCCAGCAGTCGAGGGACAGGAAACACCGGGGAGCTGTTTTTT. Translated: CASSRGTGNTGELFF.

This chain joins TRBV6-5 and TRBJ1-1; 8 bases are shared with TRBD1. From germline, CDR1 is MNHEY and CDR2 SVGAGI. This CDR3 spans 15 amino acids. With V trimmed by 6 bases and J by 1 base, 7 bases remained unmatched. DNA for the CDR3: TGTGCCAGCAGAGTAATGGACAGGGCGAACACTGAAGCTTTCTTT. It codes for CASRVMDRANTEAFF.

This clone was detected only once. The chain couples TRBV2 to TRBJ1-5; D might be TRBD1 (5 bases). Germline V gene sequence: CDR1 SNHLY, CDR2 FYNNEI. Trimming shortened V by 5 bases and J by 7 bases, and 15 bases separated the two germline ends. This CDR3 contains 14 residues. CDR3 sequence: CASSIVGGDQPQHF. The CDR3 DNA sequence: TGTGCCAGCAGTATAGTGGGGGGAGACCAGCCCCAGCATTTT.

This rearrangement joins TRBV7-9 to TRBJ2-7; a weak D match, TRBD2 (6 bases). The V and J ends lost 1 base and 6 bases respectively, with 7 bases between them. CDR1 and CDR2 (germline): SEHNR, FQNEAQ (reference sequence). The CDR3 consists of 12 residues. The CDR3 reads CASSLGGGEQYF. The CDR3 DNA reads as TGTGCCAGCAGCTTAGGGGGAGGCGAGCAGTACTTC.

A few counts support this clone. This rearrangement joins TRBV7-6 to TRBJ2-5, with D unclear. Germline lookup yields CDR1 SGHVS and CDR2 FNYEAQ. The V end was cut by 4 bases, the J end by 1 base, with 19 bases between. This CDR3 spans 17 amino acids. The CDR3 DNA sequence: TGTGCCAGCAGCTCCCTGTTAGGAGCGTTGGGCCAAGAGACCCAGTACTTC. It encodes CASSSLLGALGQETQYF. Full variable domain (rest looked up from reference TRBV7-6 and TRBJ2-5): GAGVSQSPRYKVTKRGQDVALRCDPISGHVSLYWYRQALGQGPEFLTYFNYEAQQDKSGLPNDRFSAERPEGSISTLTIQRTEQRDSAMYRCASSSLLGALGQETQYFGPGTRLLVL.

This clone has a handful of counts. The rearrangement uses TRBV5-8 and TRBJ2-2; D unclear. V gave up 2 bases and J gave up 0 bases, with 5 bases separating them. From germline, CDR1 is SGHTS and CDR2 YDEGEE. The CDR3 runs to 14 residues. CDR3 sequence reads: CASSFRSNTGELFF. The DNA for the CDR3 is TGTGCCAGCAGCTTTAGATCGAACACCGGGGAGCTGTTTTTT. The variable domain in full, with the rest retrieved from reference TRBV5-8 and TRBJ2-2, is EAGVTQSPTHLIKTRGQQATLRCSPISGHTSVYWYQQALGLGLQFLLWYDEGEERNRGNFPPRFSGRQFPNYSSELNVNALELEDSALYLCASSFRSNTGELFFGEGSRLTVL.

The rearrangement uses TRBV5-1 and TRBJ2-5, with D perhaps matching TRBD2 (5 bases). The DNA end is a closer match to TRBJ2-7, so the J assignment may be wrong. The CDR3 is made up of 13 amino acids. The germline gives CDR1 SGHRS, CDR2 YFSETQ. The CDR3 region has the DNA TGCGCCAGCAGCAGGGAGTTCGGCGACGAGCAGTACTTC. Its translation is CASSREFGDEQYF.

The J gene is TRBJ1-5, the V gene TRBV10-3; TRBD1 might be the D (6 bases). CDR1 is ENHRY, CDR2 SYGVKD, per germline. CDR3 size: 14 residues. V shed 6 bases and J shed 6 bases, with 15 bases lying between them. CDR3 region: CAISRTAGPQPQHF. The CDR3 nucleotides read TGTGCCATCAGCCGGACAGCCGGCCCTCAGCCCCAGCATTTT.

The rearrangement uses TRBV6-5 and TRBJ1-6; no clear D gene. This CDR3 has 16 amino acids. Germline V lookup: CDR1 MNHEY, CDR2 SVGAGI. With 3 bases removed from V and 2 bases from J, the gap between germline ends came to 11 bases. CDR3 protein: CASSYSRRTYNSPLHF. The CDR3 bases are TGTGCCAGCAGTTATTCGAGGAGGACCTATAATTCACCCCTCCACTTT.

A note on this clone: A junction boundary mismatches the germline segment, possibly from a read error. CDR3 nucleotides: TGTGCCGGCAGCCCCCCGTGGGCCAGTAATTCACCCCTCCACTTT. This sequence encodes CAGSPPWASNSPLHF. The gene calls are TRBV7-2 and TRBJ1-6; unclear D gene. The CDR3 has 15 amino acids. Germline CDR1 is SGHTA and CDR2 is FQGNSA.